This T cell receptor (beta chain) comes out of a study of T cells in tuberculosis. Study at large: A South African cohort included IGRA-negative adolescents, latently infected IGRA-positive adolescents and adults with active tuberculosis. Blood was taken before or within 7 days of anti-tuberculosis therapy.

This sample's time point: new active TB diagnosis, blood taken before or within 7 days of starting treatment. Unsorted cryopreserved PBMC were sequenced, averaging around 100,000 T cells per clinical donor. This clone was observed once. The antigen remains unidentified. Method: immunoSEQ multiplex PCR; TCRdb's copy keeps in-frame clones and lacks some. There are some 49,000 clones in the sample; about 95% occur only once, and about 1.5% lies in the top ten. Study-wide findings and caveats: Cases with active tuberculosis were adults, while controls were adolescents.

With 3 bases clipped from V and 6 bases from J, the junction kept 4 bases outside the gene matches. Germline V gene sequence: CDR1 MNHNS, CDR2 SASEGT. The length of the CDR3 is 15 residues. This material consisted of PBMCs, taken at tuberculosis diagnosis. The TCR originated in an adult with tuberculosis. The chain couples TRBV6-1 to TRBJ2-7, with 14 bases aligning to TRBD2. CDR3 sequence reads: CASSDPGLAGVEQYF. CDR3 nucleotides: TGTGCCAGCAGTGATCCGGGACTAGCGGGAGTCGAGCAGTACTTC.